This T cell receptor (beta chain) emerged from a study of blood T cell repertoires in COVID-19 (dated by TCRdb to 2020 to 2021). For the wider study: Samples covering the acute and convalescent phases of COVID-19 were provided by collaborators in the United States, Italy and Spain. Subjects who had been exposed to COVID-19, were actively infected with it, or had recovered from it provided the deeply sampled blood TCRbeta repertoires that made up the dataset. The repertoires were made available in a free public database intended to serve as a resource for research on the immune response to SARS-CoV-2. A de-identified subject ID, COVID-19 status, age in years and sex were almost always included in the sample metadata. Where available, HLA class I and class II types were taken from metadata supplied by the sample provider and were not determined by assay-based typing. The prospective study material was composed of cDNA or gDNA derived from T cells, B-cell-depleted T cells, or PBMCs. Samples came from the ongoing ImmuneRACE study (first 160 participants) plus 1,254 subjects from 6 global collaborators.

Study-wide findings and limitations: The quantity of clinical and demographic metadata differed by source and by participant and was supplied without curation.

The germline V gene supplies CDR1 MNHEY and CDR2 SVGAGI. V sheds 6 bases and J sheds 0 bases, leaving 14 bases between their ends. The CDR3 measures 15 amino acids from cysteine to phenylalanine. The read is trimmed to its CDR3 DNA, 45 bases read in frame from base 1. Collaborating institutions collected whole blood in K2EDTA tubes following their own protocols. For TCRbeta analysis, collaborators shipped samples as frozen whole blood, isolated PBMCs, or DNA extracted from either of those sample types. Concerning this clone: Its antigen specificity is not known. Base qualities are not provided; no much larger clone lies one nucleotide away.

TCRbeta CDR3 regions were amplified from genomic DNA using the immunoSEQ Assay, a bias-controlled multiplex PCR. The authors' analysis ran thus. Within the assay, amplification of reference gene primers was used to estimate how many nucleated cells each sample contained. To quantify the absolute abundance of each unique TCRbeta CDR3 rearrangement, sequence reads were collapsed and filtered. For each sample, productive Simpson clonality was calculated by taking the square root of Simpson's diversity index across productive rearrangements. TCRdb stores this immuneACCESS table with in-frame sequences only. Part of the clones is absent; in the studies checked, under half of the shortfall reflects unresolved V genes, and no reason is known for the rest. The DNA gave D and trimming, while V, J and clone size come from that table. Counted in this sample were about 100,000 clones; more than 70% of them appeared once. The ten largest clones capture 5.5% to 8% of the sample.

The clonotype was recovered from a man over 45 with active or convalescent COVID-19. Sequencing input: peripheral blood. The rearranged segments are TRBV6-5 and TRBJ1-2; TRBD1 could be the D gene, as 5 bases match. The nucleotide sequence is TGTGCCAGCAGCTTTGGACATGACTCTAACTATGGCTACACCTTC. This sequence encodes CASSFGHDSNYGYTF.